These T cell receptor beta chains were read from a single sample in a study of Ad26.COV2.S vaccination and SARS-CoV-2 variants. The repertoire was sequenced with immunoSEQ multiplex PCR; TCRdb's copy has only in-frame clones and lacks some. The sample lists 300,000 to 450,000 clones; approximately 84% were seen once. Here the sequenced sample was peripheral blood, taken in a trial of Ad26.COV2.S vaccine versus placebo. The receptors were sampled from a person aged 18 to 59 who received the Ad26.COV2.S COVID-19 vaccine or a placebo. CDR3s include the opening cysteine and the closing phenylalanine or tryptophan. The D gene is left open where the match is weak. The listing skips clone size in some rows; elsewhere it reads once, few, many or a size class.

cdr3_aa: CASSVDWDRQYNEQFF
cdr3_nt: TGTGCCAGCAGTGTAGATTGGGACCGACAATACAATGAGCAGTTCTTC
j_call: TRBJ2-1
v_call: TRBV2
d_call: -
clone_size: -

cdr3_aa: CASSSGDQRQPQHF
cdr3_nt: TGTGCCAGCAGTTCGGGAGATCAGCGTCAGCCCCAGCATTTT
j_call: TRBJ1-5
v_call: TRBV6-2/TRBV6-3
d_call: -
clone_size: -

cdr3_aa: CASSLAQGPANYGYTF
cdr3_nt: TGCGCCAGCAGCTTGGCTCAGGGGCCAGCTAACTATGGCTACACCTTC
j_call: TRBJ1-2
v_call: TRBV5-1
d_call: -
clone_size: -

cdr3_aa: CSVEVWQVGDEQFF
cdr3_nt: TGCAGCGTTGAAGTTTGGCAGGTAGGGGATGAGCAGTTCTTC
j_call: TRBJ2-1
v_call: TRBV29-1
d_call: -
clone_size: -

cdr3_aa: CASSPPGGNSNQPQHF
cdr3_nt: TGTGCCAGCTCACCACCGGGCGGGAATAGCAATCAGCCCCAGCATTTT
j_call: TRBJ1-5
v_call: TRBV18
d_call: -
clone_size: -

cdr3_aa: CASSVATSGINEQFF
cdr3_nt: TGTGCCAGCAGCGTAGCTACTAGCGGCATCAATGAGCAGTTCTTC
j_call: TRBJ2-1
v_call: TRBV9
d_call: TRBD2
clone_size: few

cdr3_aa: CALDRGLGSPLHF
cdr3_nt: TGTGCCTTGGACAGGGGGCTCGGTTCACCCCTCCACTTT
j_call: TRBJ1-6
v_call: TRBV30
d_call: TRBD1
clone_size: few

cdr3_aa: CASSLQGSSSTDTQYF
cdr3_nt: TGTGCCAGCAGTTTACAGGGCAGTTCAAGCACAGATACGCAGTATTTT
j_call: TRBJ2-3
v_call: TRBV27
d_call: -
clone_size: -

cdr3_aa: CASSYTGTGAPFNQPQHF
cdr3_nt: TGTGCCAGCAGTTACACAGGGACAGGGGCCCCTTTCAATCAGCCCCAGCATTTT
j_call: TRBJ1-5
v_call: TRBV6-2/TRBV6-3
d_call: TRBD1
clone_size: -

cdr3_aa: CASSVGQLNTEAFF
cdr3_nt: TGTGCCAGCAGTGTGGGGCAGCTGAACACTGAAGCTTTCTTT
j_call: TRBJ1-1
v_call: TRBV2
d_call: -
clone_size: -

cdr3_aa: CASSFPRNFGAGELFF
cdr3_nt: TGTGCCAGCAGCTTCCCCCGCAATTTTGGGGCCGGGGAGCTGTTTTTT
j_call: TRBJ2-2
v_call: TRBV7-9
d_call: -
clone_size: once

cdr3_aa: CASSAAGGQDTQYF
cdr3_nt: TGCGCCAGCAGTGCGGCGGGGGGGCAGGATACGCAGTATTTT
j_call: TRBJ2-3
v_call: TRBV5-1
d_call: TRBD2
clone_size: -

cdr3_aa: CASSRALGTQYF
cdr3_nt: TGTGCCAGCAGCCGGGCCTTAGGGACCCAGTACTTC
j_call: TRBJ2-5
v_call: TRBV2
d_call: -
clone_size: -

cdr3_aa: CAISESEKTGYTF
cdr3_nt: TGTGCCATCAGTGAGTCTGAGAAAACCGGCTACACCTTC
j_call: TRBJ1-2
v_call: TRBV10-3
d_call: -
clone_size: once

cdr3_aa: CASSFHRDRVLPGLAYEQYF
cdr3_nt: TGTGCCAGCAGTTTTCACCGGGACAGGGTGCTACCGGGACTAGCGTACGAGCAGTACTTC
j_call: TRBJ2-7
v_call: TRBV27
d_call: -
clone_size: -